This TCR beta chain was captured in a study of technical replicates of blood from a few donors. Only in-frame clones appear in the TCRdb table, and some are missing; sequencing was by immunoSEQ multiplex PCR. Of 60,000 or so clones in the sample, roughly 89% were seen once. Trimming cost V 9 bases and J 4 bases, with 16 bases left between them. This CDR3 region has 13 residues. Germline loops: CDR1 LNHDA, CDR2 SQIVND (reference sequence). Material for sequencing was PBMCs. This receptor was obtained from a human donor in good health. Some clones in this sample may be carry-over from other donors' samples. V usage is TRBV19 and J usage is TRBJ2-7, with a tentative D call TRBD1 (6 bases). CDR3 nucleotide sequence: TGTGCCAGACAGGGCGCAGGGGCTTACGAGCAGTACTTC. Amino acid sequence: CARQGAGAYEQYF.